What follows are 6 T cell receptor beta chains derived from one specimen sequenced in a study of CD4 and CD8 cells across lung adenocarcinoma regions. TCRdb fed the PCR reads into MiXCR, producing one record per CDR3 protein. The table has about 6,700 distinct CDR3 sequences, about 52% seen once. The sequencing input was CD8+ T cells from the center of a lung tumor. The receptors originated from a female donor with lung adenocarcinoma. The CD4 and CD8 labels of this study may be unreliable.

This clonotype is classed as medium-sized. V and J are TRBV11-2 and TRBJ2-1, with D perhaps assigned TRBD1 or TRBD2 (5 bases each). Germline loops: CDR1 SGHAT, CDR2 FQNNGV. This CDR3 contains 11 residues. V lost 1 base, J lost 10 bases, and 5 bases lay in between. CDR3 protein: CASSLGGEQFF. DNA for the CDR3: TGTGCCAGCAGCTTAGGGGGGGAGCAGTTCTTC.

Worth noting for this clonotype: The junction does not match germline at one end; this may be a read error. The chain recombines TRBV6-1 with TRBJ2-3; 7 nucleotides line up with TRBD1. The CDR3 has 15 amino acids. Germline V gene sequence: CDR1 MNHNS, CDR2 SASEGT. The CDR3 here is CARGLGGRVPETQYF. CDR3 DNA sequence: TGTGCCAGGGGGCTAGGGGGCCGAGTCCCAGAGACGCAGTATTTT.

This clonotype was counted once. A read error may account for a junction end that differs from germline. The rearrangement joins TRBV6-1 to TRBJ2-4; D is uncertain. The CDR3 is 14 amino acids. Germline CDR1 and CDR2: MNHNS and SASEGT. CDR3: CASMGGRDKNTQYF. The CDR3 nucleotides read TGTGCCAGCATGGGCGGCCGAGACAAAAACACTCAGTACTTC.

On this clonotype: At one end the junction does not follow the germline gene, possibly because of a read error. The genes are TRBV11-3 and TRBJ2-4; 8 nucleotides match TRBD2. CDR1 and CDR2 from the germline V gene are SGHNT and YENEEA. CDR3 length: 15 residues. Here the CDR3 DNA reads TGTGCCAGCAGCCGGGGGGGGCCGGCCACAAATACGCAGTACTTT. Its protein product is CASSRGGPATNTQYF. The full variable domain, completed using reference TRBV11-3 and TRBJ2-4, is EAGVVQSPRYKIIEKKQPVAFWCNPISGHNTLYWYLQNLGQGPELLIRYENEEAVDDSQLPKDRFSAERLKGVDSTLKIQPAELGDSAVYLCASSRGGPATNTQYFGAGTRLSVL.

On this clonotype itself: At one of its ends the junction is not consistent with the germline gene, which may arise from a read error. The chain links TRBV7-6 to TRBJ1-1, with 10 bases that match TRBD1. Germline-derived CDR1 and CDR2 are SGHVS and FNYEAQ. The CDR3 consists of 16 residues. The CDR3 spells CASSLVPGTGDTAAYF. In nucleotides, the CDR3 is TGTGCCAGCAGCTTAGTCCCCGGGACAGGGGACACTGCAGCTTACTTT. Using reference TRBV7-6 and TRBJ1-1 for the parts outside the CDR3, the full variable domain is GAGVSQSPRYKVTKRGQDVALRCDPISGHVSLYWYRQALGQGPEFLTYFNYEAQQDKSGLPNDRFSAERPEGSISTLTIQRTEQRDSAMYRCASSLVPGTGDTAAYFGQGTRLTVV.

By proportion, this clonotype is medium-sized (0.01 to 0.1%). CDR3: CASSLQPQGGNEQFF. The CDR3 DNA follows: TGTGCCAGCAGCTTACAACCCCAGGGAGGCAATGAGCAGTTCTTC. This chain joins TRBV7-6 and TRBJ2-1; a possible D gene is TRBD2 (6 bases). V lost 2 bases and J 6 bases, leaving 14 bases between the germline ends. CDR3 size: 15 residues. Germline V lookup: CDR1 SGHVS, CDR2 FNYEAQ.